The clone carrying this T cell receptor (beta chain) came up many times. The antigen is unknown. The V end lost 5 bases, the J end lost 5 bases, and 9 bases lay between the germline ends. The CDR3 is 12 amino acids. This record belongs to a study of Graves' ophthalmopathy and Graves' hyperthyroidism. Looking at the study overall: A follow-up of 18 months without ophthalmopathy meant that hyperthyroidism was stable.

The diagnosis was founded upon clinical symptoms, serum thyroxine, TRAb, thyroid ultrasound and orbital computed tomography. Whole-study findings and limits: Most thyroid-expanded clonotypes exceeding 0.001 frequency were also found in blood. It was with 70.59% sensitivity and about 72% specificity that the model predicted ophthalmopathy progression.

From RNA, the CDR3 regions of TCR beta chains were amplified and sequenced. First-round RT-PCR used HTBI primers; second-round multiplex PCR followed. TCRdb reanalysed the multiplex PCR reads using MiXCR and keeps one entry per CDR3 protein. The sample contains about 600,000 distinct CDR3 sequences, just under 40% of which appear only once. This TCR came from an adult man with Graves' hyperthyroidism. The chain uses TRBV12-3 or TRBV12-4 and TRBJ1-2; D ambiguous. Sequencing input: peripheral blood or thyroid tissue (not recorded which). CDR3 region: CASSPGYYGYTF. The CDR3 DNA follows: TGTGCCAGCAGTCCCGGGTATTATGGCTACACCTTC.